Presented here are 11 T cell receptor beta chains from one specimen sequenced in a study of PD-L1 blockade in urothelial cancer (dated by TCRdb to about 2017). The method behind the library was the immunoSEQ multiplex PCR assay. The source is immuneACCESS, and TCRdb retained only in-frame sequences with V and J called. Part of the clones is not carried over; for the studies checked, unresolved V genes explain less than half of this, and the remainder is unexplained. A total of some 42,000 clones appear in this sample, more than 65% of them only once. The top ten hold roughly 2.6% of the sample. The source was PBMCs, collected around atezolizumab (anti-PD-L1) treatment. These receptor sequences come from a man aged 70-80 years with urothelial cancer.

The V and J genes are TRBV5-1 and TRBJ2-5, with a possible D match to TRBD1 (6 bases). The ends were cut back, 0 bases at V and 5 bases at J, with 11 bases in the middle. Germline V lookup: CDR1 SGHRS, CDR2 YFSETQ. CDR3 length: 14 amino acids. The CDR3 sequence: CASSLGQGMETQYF. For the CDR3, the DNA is TGCGCCAGCAGCTTGGGGCAGGGGATGGAGACCCAGTACTTC.

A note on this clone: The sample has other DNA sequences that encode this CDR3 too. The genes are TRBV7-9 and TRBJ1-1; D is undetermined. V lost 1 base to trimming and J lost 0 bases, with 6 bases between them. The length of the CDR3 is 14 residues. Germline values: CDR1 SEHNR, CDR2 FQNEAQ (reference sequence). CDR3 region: CASSLGQVNTEAFF. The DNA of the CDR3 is TGTGCCAGCAGCTTAGGGCAGGTGAACACTGAAGCTTTCTTT.

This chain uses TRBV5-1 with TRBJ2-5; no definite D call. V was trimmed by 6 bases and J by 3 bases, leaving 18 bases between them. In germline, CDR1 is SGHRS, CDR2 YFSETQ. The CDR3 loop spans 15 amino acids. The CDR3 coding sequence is TGCGCCAGCACCTACAGCTCCTCCTCAGAAGAGACCCAGTACTTC. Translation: CASTYSSSSEETQYF.

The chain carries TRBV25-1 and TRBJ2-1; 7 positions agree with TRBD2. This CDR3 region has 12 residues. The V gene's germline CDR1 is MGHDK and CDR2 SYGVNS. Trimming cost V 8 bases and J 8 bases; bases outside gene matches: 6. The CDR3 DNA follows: TGTGCCAGCGCCCCGGGAGGCGATGAGCAGTTCTTC. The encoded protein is CASAPGGDEQFF.

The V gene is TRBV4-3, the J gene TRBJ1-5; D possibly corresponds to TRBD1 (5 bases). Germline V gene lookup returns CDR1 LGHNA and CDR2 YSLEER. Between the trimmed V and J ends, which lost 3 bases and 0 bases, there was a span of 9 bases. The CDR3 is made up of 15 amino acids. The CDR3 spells CASSQRRDSNQPQHF. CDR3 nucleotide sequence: TGCGCCAGCAGCCAGCGCAGGGATAGCAATCAGCCCCAGCATTTT.

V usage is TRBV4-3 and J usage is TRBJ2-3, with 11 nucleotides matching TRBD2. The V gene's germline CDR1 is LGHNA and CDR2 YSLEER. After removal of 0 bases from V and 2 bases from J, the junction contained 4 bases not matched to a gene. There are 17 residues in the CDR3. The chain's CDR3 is CASSQDLAGGPTDTQYF. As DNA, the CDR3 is TGCGCCAGCAGCCAAGATTTAGCGGGAGGGCCCACAGATACGCAGTATTTT.

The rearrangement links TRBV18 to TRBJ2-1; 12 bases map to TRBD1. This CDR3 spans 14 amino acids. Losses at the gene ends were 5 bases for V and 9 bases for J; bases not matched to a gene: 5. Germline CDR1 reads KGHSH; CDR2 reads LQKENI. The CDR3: CASSSGQGATEQFF. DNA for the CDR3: TGTGCCAGCTCATCGGGACAGGGGGCTACTGAGCAGTTCTTC. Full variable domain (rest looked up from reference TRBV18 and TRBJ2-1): NAGVMQNPRHLVRRRGQEARLRCSPMKGHSHVYWYRQLPEEGLKFMVYLQKENIIDESGMPKERFSAEFPKEGPSILRIQQVVRGDSAAYFCASSSGQGATEQFFGPGTRLTVL.

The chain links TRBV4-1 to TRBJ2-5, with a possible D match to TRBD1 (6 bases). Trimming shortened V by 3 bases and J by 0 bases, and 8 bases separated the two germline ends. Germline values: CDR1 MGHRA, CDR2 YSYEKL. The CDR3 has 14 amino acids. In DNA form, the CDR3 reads TGCGCCAGCAGCCACTCAGGGGACCAAGAGACCCAGTACTTC. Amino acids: CASSHSGDQETQYF.

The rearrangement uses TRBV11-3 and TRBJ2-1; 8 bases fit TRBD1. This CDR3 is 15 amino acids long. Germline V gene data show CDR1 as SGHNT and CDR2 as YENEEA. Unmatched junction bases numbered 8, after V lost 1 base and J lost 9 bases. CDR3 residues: CASSLGSTGGIEQFF. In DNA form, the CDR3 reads TGTGCCAGCAGCTTAGGTTCCACAGGGGGGATTGAGCAGTTCTTC.

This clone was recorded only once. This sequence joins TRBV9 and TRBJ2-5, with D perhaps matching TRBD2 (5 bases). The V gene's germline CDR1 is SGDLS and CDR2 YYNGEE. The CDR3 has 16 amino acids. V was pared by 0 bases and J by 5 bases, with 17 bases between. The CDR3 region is CASSVDDYPAGETQYF. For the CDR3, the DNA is TGTGCCAGCAGCGTAGATGACTATCCGGCTGGGGAGACCCAGTACTTC.

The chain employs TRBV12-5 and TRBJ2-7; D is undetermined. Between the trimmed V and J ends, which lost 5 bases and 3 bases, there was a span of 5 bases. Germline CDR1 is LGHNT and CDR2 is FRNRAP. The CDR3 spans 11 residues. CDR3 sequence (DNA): TGTGCTAGTGGTCCCCTCTACGAGCAGTACTTC. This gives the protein CASGPLYEQYF.